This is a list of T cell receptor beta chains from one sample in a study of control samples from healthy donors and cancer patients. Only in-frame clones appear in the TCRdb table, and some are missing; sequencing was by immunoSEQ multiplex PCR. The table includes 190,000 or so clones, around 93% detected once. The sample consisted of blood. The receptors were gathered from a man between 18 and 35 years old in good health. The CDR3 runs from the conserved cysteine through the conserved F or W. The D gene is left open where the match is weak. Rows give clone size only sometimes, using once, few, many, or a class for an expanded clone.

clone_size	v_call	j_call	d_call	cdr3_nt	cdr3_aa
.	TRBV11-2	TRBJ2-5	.	TGTGCCAGCAGCACACGGACGGGGTGGCAAGAGACCCAGTACTTC	CASSTRTGWQETQYF
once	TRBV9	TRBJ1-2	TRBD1	TGTGCCAGCAGCCCGACAGGGGTCAACTATGGCTACACCTTC	CASSPTGVNYGYTF
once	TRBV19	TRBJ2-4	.	TGTGCCAGTAGTATCAATAGGGACCCCAAAAACATTCAGTACTTC	CASSINRDPKNIQYF
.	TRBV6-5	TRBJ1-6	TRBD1	TGTGCCAGCAGACCGAGGACAGGGACGGATTCACCCCTCCACTTT	CASRPRTGTDSPLHF
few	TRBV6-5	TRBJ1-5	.	TGTGCCAGCAGAAAGGGACAAGGAGATCAGCCCCAGCATTTT	CASRKGQGDQPQHF
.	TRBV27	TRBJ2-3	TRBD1	TGTGCCAGCAGTACCAACCTTCTAGGGACAGACACAGATACGCAGTATTTT	CASSTNLLGTDTDTQYF
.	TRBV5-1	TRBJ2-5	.	TGCGCCAGCAGCCCACCGGGCCAAGAGACCCAGTACTTC	CASSPPGQETQYF
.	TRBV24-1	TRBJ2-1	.	TGTGCCACCAGTGATTTTGTGGGAAATGAGCAGTTCTTC	CATSDFVGNEQFF
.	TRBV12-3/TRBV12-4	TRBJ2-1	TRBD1	TGTGCCAGCAGTCTGGGACAGGGGGAGTTCTTC	CASSLGQGEFF
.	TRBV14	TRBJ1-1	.	TGTGCCAGCAGCCGCAGAGCACTGAACACTGAAGCTTTCTTT	CASSRRALNTEAFF
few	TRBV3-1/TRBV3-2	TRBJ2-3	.	TGTGCCAGCAGCCGAATAGGGGCGGGGACAGATACGCAGTATTTT	CASSRIGAGTDTQYF
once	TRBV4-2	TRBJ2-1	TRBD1	TGTGCCAGCAGCCAAGAGGCTTCGGGACAGGGGGGTGCAAATGAGCAGTTCTTC	CASSQEASGQGGANEQFF
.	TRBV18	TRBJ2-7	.	TGTGCCAGCTCACCACCGGTCGGCACCTACGAGCAGTACTTC	CASSPPVGTYEQYF
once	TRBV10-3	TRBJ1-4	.	TGTGCCATCAGTGAGTCAGACACAACTAATGAAAAACTGTTTTTT	CAISESDTTNEKLFF
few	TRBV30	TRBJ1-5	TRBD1	TGTGCCTGGAGTGTCAGGGGGCATAGCAATCAGCCCCAGCATTTT	CAWSVRGHSNQPQHF
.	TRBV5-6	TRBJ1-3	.	TGTGCCAGCAGCCTCCGGGGCCCCTCTGGAAACACCATATATTTT	CASSLRGPSGNTIYF
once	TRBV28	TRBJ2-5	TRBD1	TGTGCCAGCAGACGGGACAGGGAAGTAGGGGAGACCCAGTACTTC	CASRRDREVGETQYF
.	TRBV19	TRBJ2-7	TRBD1	TGTGCCAGTAGTATTCAAGGGGGCGCAGGGCTATTGGACGAGCAGTACTTC	CASSIQGGAGLLDEQYF
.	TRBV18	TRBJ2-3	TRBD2	TGTGCCAGCTCACCAACTGTAGCGGGGGGCGGAGATACGCAGTATTTT	CASSPTVAGGGDTQYF
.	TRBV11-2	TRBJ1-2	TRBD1	TGTGCCAGCAGCTCGAGACCCCGGGACAGGGTGGGCTACACCTTC	CASSSRPRDRVGYTF
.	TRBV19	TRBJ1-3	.	TGTGCCAGTAGCCGCGGACAGGGAAACACCATATATTTT	CASSRGQGNTIYF
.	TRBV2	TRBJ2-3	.	TGTGCCAGCGTGGGCGGTCGCGGCACAGATACGCAGTATTTT	CASVGGRGTDTQYF